This T cell receptor beta chain was sequenced in a study of CD8 T cells in Susac syndrome. Negative isolation was used for CD8+ and CD4+ T cells, and FACS enrichment was applied to TEMRA cells. The ends lost 5 bases at V and 8 bases at J; junction bases unmatched: 4. The CDR3 is 13 residues long. Germline CDR1 is SNHLY and CDR2 is FYNNEI. An amount of RNA that ranged from 0.5 to 1 ug was reverse transcribed with random hexamers. The CDR3 of TCR beta was amplified by immunoSEQ multiplex PCR across 54 Vbeta and 13 Jbeta. TCRdb re-called the immunoSEQ multiplex PCR reads through MiXCR, storing one row per CDR3 protein. The data show over 95,000 distinct CDR3 sequences, 85% to 95% seen once.

The TCR originated in a human donor in good health. The sample comprised CD8+ T cells from PBMCs. The chain employs TRBV2 and TRBJ1-2; 11 bases fit TRBD1. The CDR3 reads CASSSDRGQGYTF. The CDR3 nucleotides are TGTGCCAGCAGTTCGGACAGGGGGCAAGGCTACACCTTC.